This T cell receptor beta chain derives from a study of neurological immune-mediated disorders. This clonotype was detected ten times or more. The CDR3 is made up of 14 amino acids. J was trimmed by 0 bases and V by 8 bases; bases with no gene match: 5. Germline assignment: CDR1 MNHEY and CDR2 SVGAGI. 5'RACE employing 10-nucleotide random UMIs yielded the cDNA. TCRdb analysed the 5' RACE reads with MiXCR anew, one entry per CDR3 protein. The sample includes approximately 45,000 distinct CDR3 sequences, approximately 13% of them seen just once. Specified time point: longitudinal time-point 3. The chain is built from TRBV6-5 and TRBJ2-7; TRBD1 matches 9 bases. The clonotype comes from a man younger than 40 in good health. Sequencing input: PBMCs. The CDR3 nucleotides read TGTGCCAGCCAACCGGGACAGGGCTCCTACGAGCAGTACTTC. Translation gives CASQPGQGSYEQYF.